This T cell receptor beta chain was documented in a study of blood T cell repertoires in COVID-19. About the research overall: T cells, B-cell-depleted T cells, or PBMCs provided the cDNA or gDNA that served as material.

The CDR3 runs to 15 residues. CDR1 is LGHDT, CDR2 YNNKEL, per germline (reference sequence). V lost 0 bases, J lost 8 bases, and 14 bases lay in between. Under the authors' procedure: Amplification of reference gene primers was used by the study to estimate nucleated cell counts. Only in-frame clones appear in the TCRdb table, and some are missing; sequencing was by immunoSEQ multiplex PCR. V and J calls and clone size are those listed in that table; D and trimming were worked out from the DNA. Among some 260,000 clones listed, 80% to 90% were seen once. A Seattle source enrolled patients during active infection and followed them longitudinally.

The sample comprised peripheral blood. The sequence was collected from a woman in her seventies with COVID-19, enrolled during active disease. The chain is built from TRBV3-1 (or the pseudogene TRBV3-2) and TRBJ2-1, with a tentative D call TRBD1 (5 bases). The CDR3 sequence is CASSQDSRAGDEQFF. CDR3 sequence (DNA): TGTGCCAGCAGCCAAGATTCCAGGGCTGGGGATGAGCAGTTCTTC.